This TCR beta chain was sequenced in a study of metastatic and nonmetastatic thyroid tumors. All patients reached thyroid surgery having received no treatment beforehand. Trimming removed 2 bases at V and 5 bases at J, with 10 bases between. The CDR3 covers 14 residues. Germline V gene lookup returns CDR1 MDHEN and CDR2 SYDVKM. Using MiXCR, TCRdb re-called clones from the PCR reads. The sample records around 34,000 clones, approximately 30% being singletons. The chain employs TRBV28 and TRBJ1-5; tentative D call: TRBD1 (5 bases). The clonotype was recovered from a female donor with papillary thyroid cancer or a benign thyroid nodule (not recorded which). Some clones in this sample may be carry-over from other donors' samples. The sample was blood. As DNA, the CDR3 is TGTGCCAGCAGTTTAGACGGAGGGGATCAGCCCCAGCATTTT. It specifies CASSLDGGDQPQHF.